This T cell receptor beta chain was identified in a study of regulatory T cells in long-lasting Graves disease (dated by TCRdb to about 2021). In terms of the full investigation: Persistent Graves' disease meant more than 5 years of antithyroid drug treatment with TSH receptor autoantibodies that stayed positive. The study took place in China and was registered as a clinical trial. Patients with persistent Graves' disease were compared with patients with newly diagnosed Graves' disease using TCR sequencing and RNA sequencing of peripheral blood. In the clinical cohort, patients with persistent Graves' disease had used antithyroid drugs for an average of roughly 10 years. A total of some 35 samples underwent TCR sequencing, from about 13 patients with persistent Graves' disease and approximately 20 patients with newly diagnosed Graves' disease. The research as a whole found: Only peripheral blood was studied, because thyroid tissue, the primary lesion, was inaccessible. Patients with persistent disease shared more public clonotypes (approximately 2,500) than newly diagnosed patients did (about 970). Persistent Graves' disease patients showed lower TCR Shannon entropy and fewer highly expanded clones than newly diagnosed patients, suggesting clonal expansion. Preferential use of TRBV28, TRBJ1-2 and TRBJ2-5 was observed in persistent disease, whereas TRBV20-1 and TRBJ2-1 were favored in newly diagnosed disease. Only the TCR beta chain was sequenced and analyzed. The authors acknowledged the small sample size as a limitation that may reduce accuracy.

The CDR3 runs 13 amino acids, cysteine and phenylalanine included. The only DNA kept is the CDR3, 39 bases in frame from the first base. The germline ends are 10 bases apart after V is trimmed by 3 bases and J by 5 bases. The library was built by means of multiplex PCR. The instrument given in TCRdb is Illumina HiSeq 4000. To build TCR beta libraries, CDR3 regions were amplified by Arm-PCR using iRepertoire HTBI primers. PCR products were gel purified before sequencing. The authors' pipeline ran thus. Gene usage analysis of CDR3 amino acid clonotypes used the approximately 62 TRBV and around 13 TRBJ segments found across samples. COPE and FqMerger were used to merge filtered high-quality paired reads into contigs. Contigs were aligned with BLAST to IMGT TRBV, TRBD and TRBJ reference genes, and CDR3 was defined per IMGT. Any clonotype with a frequency above 0.1% was counted as a highly expanded clone. Repertoire diversity was measured by Shannon entropy, and V-J evenness by the Gini coefficient. A clonotype was considered public if more than one individual shared it. TCRdb cleaned the public reads at Q25 with fastp, built clones with MiXCR and kept in-frame beta chains. Duplicate CDR3 protein sequences are folded into a single record with the most common DNA and genes. These V and J calls derive from TCRdb rather than the authors' analysis. This sample is represented by around 500,000 distinct CDR3 sequences; less than 25% of them were singletons. The top ten hold 6.5% to 8% of the sample.

This clonotype was recorded at least ten times. Its antigen target is currently unknown. The input lacks base qualities; no much larger clone sits a single base away. The time point label on this specimen signifies: persistent/refractory GD, antithyroid drugs over 5 years with positive TRAb. For both TCR sequencing and RNA sequencing, RNA was extracted from PBMCs in TRIzol. The diagnosis of Graves' disease was made according to American Thyroid Association guidelines. Patients for the study were recruited at an endocrinology department in Xi'an, China. Each patient gave approximately 9 milliliters of peripheral blood, collected in an EDTA anticoagulant tube. PBMCs were isolated by Ficoll Paque Plus density gradient separation without further T cell sorting. RNA quality was checked with an Agilent 2100 Bioanalyzer and agarose gel, and concentration with a NanoDrop 2000.

This specimen consisted of peripheral blood mononuclear cells (PBMCs), obtained when the disease was refractory, from a patient treated with antithyroid drugs. The chain links TRBV12-3 or TRBV12-4 with TRBJ2-5; the D gene is perhaps TRBD1, on 6 matching bases. This receptor was obtained from a female donor with Graves disease. The CDR3 is CASSFQGLETQYF. In nucleotides, the sequence is TGTGCCAGCAGTTTTCAGGGGCTGGAGACCCAGTACTTC.